The 11 T cell receptor beta chains presented below share a single source sample, sequenced in a study of T-cell memory formation after mild COVID-19. MiXCR was run by TCRdb on the 5' RACE reads, yielding one entry per CDR3 protein. The data contain roughly 250,000 distinct CDR3 sequences, 16% of them singletons. The sequenced material came from PBMCs or a T cell subset sorted from them (not recorded which). The receptors here all came from a man aged 18 to 30 who had mild COVID-19 (a few samples of this study predate the infection). Cell type and time point are not known.

This clonotype was seen a handful of times. CDR3 DNA sequence: TGCGCCAGCAGCTTGGGTGGGGGGCGAGGGAACACTGAAGCTTTCTTT. This sequence encodes CASSLGGGRGNTEAFF. V gene TRBV5-1 combines with J gene TRBJ1-1; maybe TRBD1 (6 bases). The CDR3 is 16 residues long. The V gene's germline CDR1 is SGHRS and CDR2 YFSETQ. The V end lost 0 bases, the J end lost 1 base, and 13 bases lay between the germline ends.

The V gene is TRBV7-2, the J gene TRBJ2-7; 8 nucleotides align to TRBD1. The germline gives CDR1 SGHTA, CDR2 FQGNSA. This CDR3 contains 15 residues. The junction had 4 bases not matched to a gene; V was cut back by 3 bases and J by 0 bases. The CDR3 protein is CASSFDRGFSYEQYF. The CDR3 nucleotides read TGTGCCAGCAGCTTCGACAGGGGCTTCTCCTACGAGCAGTACTTC. Supplemented by reference TRBV7-2 and TRBJ2-7, the full variable domain reads GAGVSQSPSNKVTEKGKDVELRCDPISGHTALYWYRQSLGQGLEFLIYFQGNSAPDKSGLPSDRFSAERTGGSVSTLTIQRTQQEDSAVYLCASSFDRGFSYEQYFGPGTRLTVT.

There are a few counts of this clonotype. The chain recombines TRBV5-1 with TRBJ2-5; D tentatively fits TRBD1 or TRBD2 (6 bases each). Looked up from germline, CDR1 is SGHRS and CDR2 is YFSETQ. Trimming removed 4 bases at V and 5 bases at J, with 27 bases between. The CDR3 spans 18 residues. This chain's CDR3 is CASSLTPQPGAAGETQYF. Here the CDR3 DNA reads TGCGCCAGCAGCCTGACCCCCCAACCGGGGGCCGCGGGGGAGACCCAGTACTTC.

The chain couples TRBV6-5 to TRBJ2-3, with D possibly TRBD2 on 5 matching bases. CDR1 is MNHEY, CDR2 SVGAGI, per germline. V was shortened by 5 bases and J by 2 bases, with 11 bases between the two germline ends. The CDR3 has 14 amino acids. The CDR3 DNA is TGTGCCAGCAGTCTTTTCGGGGTCACAGATACGCAGTATTTT. Translated: CASSLFGVTDTQYF.

The table lists this clonotype with a few counts. The chain joins TRBV10-3 to TRBJ2-2; D not resolved. Germline V gene sequence: CDR1 ENHRY, CDR2 SYGVKD. Trimming took off 3 bases at V and 3 bases at J, with 8 bases between the two ends. The CDR3 extends over 14 amino acids. The CDR3 bases are TGTGCCATCAGTGACAGGCCTGACACCGGGGAGCTGTTTTTT. Its translation is CAISDRPDTGELFF.

This clonotype was recorded at least ten times. The V call is TRBV4-3, the J call TRBJ1-5; no definite D call. The CDR3 has 13 residues. Trimming left V 0 bases short and J 4 bases short, with 4 bases between. Per germline, CDR1 LGHNA and CDR2 YSLEER. CDR3 loop: CASSQDMNQPQHF. CDR3 DNA sequence: TGCGCCAGCAGCCAAGATATGAATCAGCCCCAGCATTTT.

In its sample, this clonotype was seen many times. V is TRBV7-2 and J is TRBJ2-7; the D is unclear. This CDR3 has 14 amino acids. V was clipped by 1 base and J by 1 base, with 8 bases between them. Germline lookup yields CDR1 SGHTA and CDR2 FQGNSA. CDR3 amino acids: CASSLVGPSYEQYF. CDR3 DNA: TGTGCCAGCAGCTTAGTGGGTCCTTCCTACGAGCAGTACTTC.

This clonotype was detected only once. J is TRBJ1-6 and V is TRBV6-5; D might be TRBD1 (5 bases). This CDR3 is built from 16 residues. Per germline, CDR1 MNHEY and CDR2 SVGAGI. V lost 6 bases to trimming and J lost 7 bases, with 19 bases between them. This CDR3 reads CASRWWTGGENSPLHF. The CDR3 region has the DNA TGTGCCAGCAGGTGGTGGACGGGAGGGGAGAATTCACCCCTCCACTTT.

This clonotype has at least ten counts. The V and J genes are TRBV7-8 and TRBJ2-7, with 9 positions matching TRBD1. CDR3 length: 14 residues. With V trimmed by 3 bases and J by 1 base, 1 base remained unmatched. The germline V gene has CDR1 SGHVS and CDR2 FQNEAQ. The CDR3 here is CASSFGTGSYEQYV. The CDR3 DNA follows: TGTGCCAGCAGCTTCGGGACAGGGTCCTACGAGCAGTACGTC.

In this sample, this clonotype turned up a few times. The chain is built from TRBV7-3 and TRBJ2-3; tentatively, D is TRBD2 (6 bases). The CDR3 sequence is 13 residues long. V was clipped by 3 bases and J by 4 bases, with 8 bases between them. CDR1 is SGHTA, CDR2 FQGTGA, per germline. The CDR3 loop reads CASSFAGSDTQYF. The DNA of the CDR3 is TGTGCCAGCAGCTTCGCGGGGTCAGATACGCAGTATTTT.

This clonotype was observed a single time. This chain links TRBV12-3 or TRBV12-4 with TRBJ2-5, with D possibly being TRBD2 (6 bases). The CDR3 totals 14 residues. V lost 5 bases and J 5 bases, leaving 15 bases between the germline ends. CDR3 nucleotide sequence: TGTGCCAGCAGTATGACGACTAGATTGGAGACCCAGTACTTC. Translation: CASSMTTRLETQYF.